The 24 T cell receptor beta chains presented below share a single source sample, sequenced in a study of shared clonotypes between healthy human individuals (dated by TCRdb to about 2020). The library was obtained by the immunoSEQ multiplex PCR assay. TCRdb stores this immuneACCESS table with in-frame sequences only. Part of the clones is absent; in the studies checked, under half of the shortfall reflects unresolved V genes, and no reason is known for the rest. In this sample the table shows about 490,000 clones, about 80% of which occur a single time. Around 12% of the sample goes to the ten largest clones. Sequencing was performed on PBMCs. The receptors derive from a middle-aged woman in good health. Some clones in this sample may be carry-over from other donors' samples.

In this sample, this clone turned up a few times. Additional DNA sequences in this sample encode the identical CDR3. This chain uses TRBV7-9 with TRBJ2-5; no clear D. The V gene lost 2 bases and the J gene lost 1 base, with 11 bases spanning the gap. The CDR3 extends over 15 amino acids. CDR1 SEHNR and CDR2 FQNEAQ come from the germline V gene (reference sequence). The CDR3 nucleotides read TGTGCCAGCAGCTTAAGAGGTGGCCTCCAAGAGACCCAGTACTTC. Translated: CASSLRGGLQETQYF.

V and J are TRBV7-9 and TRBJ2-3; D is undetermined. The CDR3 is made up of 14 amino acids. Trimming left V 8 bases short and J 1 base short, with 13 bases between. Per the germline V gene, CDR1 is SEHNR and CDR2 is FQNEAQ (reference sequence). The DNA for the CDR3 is TGTGCCAGCCGGCATGAGATAGGCACAGATACGCAGTATTTT. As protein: CASRHEIGTDTQYF.

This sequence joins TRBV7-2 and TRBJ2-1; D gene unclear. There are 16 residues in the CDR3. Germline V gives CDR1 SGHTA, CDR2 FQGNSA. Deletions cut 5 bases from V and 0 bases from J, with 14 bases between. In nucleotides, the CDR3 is TGTGCCAGCAGCCCCAGACCCCCGAGCTCCTACAATGAGCAGTTCTTC. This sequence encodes CASSPRPPSSYNEQFF.

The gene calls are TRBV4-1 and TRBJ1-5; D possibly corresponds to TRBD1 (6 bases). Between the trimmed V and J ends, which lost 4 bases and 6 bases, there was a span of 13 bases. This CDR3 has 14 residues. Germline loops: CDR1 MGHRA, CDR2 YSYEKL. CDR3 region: CASSRLQGSQPQHF. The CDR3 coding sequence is TGCGCCAGCAGCCGATTACAGGGTAGTCAGCCCCAGCATTTT.

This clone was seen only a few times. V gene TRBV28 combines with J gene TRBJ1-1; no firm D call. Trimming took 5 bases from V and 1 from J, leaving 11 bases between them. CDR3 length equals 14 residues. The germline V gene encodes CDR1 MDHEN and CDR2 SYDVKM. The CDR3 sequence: CASSIPRANTEAFF. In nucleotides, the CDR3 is TGTGCCAGCAGTATCCCTAGGGCGAACACTGAAGCTTTCTTT.

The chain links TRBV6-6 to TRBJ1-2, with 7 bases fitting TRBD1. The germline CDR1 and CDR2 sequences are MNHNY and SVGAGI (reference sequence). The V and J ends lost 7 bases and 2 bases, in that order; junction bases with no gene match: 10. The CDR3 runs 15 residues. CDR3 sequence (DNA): TGTGCCAGCACCCTGAAGGACAGGAGGAACTATGGCTACACCTTC. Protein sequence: CASTLKDRRNYGYTF.

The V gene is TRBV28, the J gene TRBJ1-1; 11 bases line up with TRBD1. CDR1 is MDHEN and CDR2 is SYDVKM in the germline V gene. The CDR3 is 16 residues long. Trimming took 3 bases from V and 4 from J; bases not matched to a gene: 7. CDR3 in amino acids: CASSFSVGQGGTEAFF. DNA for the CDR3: TGTGCCAGCAGTTTCTCCGTGGGACAGGGGGGCACTGAAGCTTTCTTT.

CDR3 nucleotides: TGTGCCAGCAGATCCAGGGACATCTACAATGAGCAGTTCTTC. Amino acids: CASRSRDIYNEQFF. The chain links TRBV6-5 to TRBJ2-1; the D gene is possibly TRBD1 (6 bases). V lost 6 bases and J 3 bases, leaving 12 bases between the germline ends. CDR1 is MNHEY and CDR2 is SVGAGI in the germline V gene. The CDR3 totals 14 residues.

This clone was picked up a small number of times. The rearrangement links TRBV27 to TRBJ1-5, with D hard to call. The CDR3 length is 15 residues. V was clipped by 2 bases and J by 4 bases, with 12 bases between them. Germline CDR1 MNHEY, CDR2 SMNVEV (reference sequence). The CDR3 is CASSLGLTQNQPQHF. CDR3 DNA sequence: TGTGCCAGCAGTTTAGGACTCACTCAGAATCAGCCCCAGCATTTT.

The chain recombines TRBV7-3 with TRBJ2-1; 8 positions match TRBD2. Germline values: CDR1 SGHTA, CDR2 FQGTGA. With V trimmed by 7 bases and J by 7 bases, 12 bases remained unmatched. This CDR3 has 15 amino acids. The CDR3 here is CASTSGRADGNEQFF. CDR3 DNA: TGTGCCAGCACGTCCGGGAGGGCCGACGGAAATGAGCAGTTCTTC.

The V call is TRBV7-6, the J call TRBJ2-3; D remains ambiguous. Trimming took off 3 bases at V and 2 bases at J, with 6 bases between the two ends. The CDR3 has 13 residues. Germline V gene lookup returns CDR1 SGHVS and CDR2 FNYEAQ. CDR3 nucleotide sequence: TGTGCCAGCAGCTTTAGTTTCACAGATACGCAGTATTTT. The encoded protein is CASSFSFTDTQYF. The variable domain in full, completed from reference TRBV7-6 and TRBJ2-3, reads GAGVSQSPRYKVTKRGQDVALRCDPISGHVSLYWYRQALGQGPEFLTYFNYEAQQDKSGLPNDRFSAERPEGSISTLTIQRTEQRDSAMYRCASSFSFTDTQYFGPGTRLTVL.

CDR3 sequence: CASGSRLGTNEKLFF. For the CDR3, the DNA is TGTGCCAGCGGGAGCAGACTTGGAACTAATGAAAAACTGTTTTTT. This rearrangement joins TRBV28 to TRBJ1-4; D uncertain. Looked up from germline, CDR1 is MDHEN and CDR2 is SYDVKM. The CDR3 runs to 15 residues. Trimming left V 8 bases short and J 1 base short, with 14 bases between. The full variable domain, with the rest looked up from reference TRBV28 and TRBJ1-4, is DVKVTQSSRYLVKRTGEKVFLECVQDMDHENMFWYRQDPGLGLRLIYFSYDVKMKEKGDIPEGYSVSREKKERFSLILESASTNQTSMYLCASGSRLGTNEKLFFGSGTQLSVL.

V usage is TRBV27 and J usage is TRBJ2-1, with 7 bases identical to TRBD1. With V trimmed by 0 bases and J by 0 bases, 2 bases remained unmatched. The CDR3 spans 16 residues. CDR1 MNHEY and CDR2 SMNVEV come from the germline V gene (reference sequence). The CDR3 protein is CASSLSQGNSYNEQFF. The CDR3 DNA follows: TGTGCCAGCAGTTTATCACAGGGGAACTCCTACAATGAGCAGTTCTTC.

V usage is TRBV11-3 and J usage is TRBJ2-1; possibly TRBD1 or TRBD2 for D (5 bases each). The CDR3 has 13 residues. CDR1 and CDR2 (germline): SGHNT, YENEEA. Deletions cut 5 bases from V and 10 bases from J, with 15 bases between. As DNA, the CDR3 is TGTGCCAGCAGCAAGGGACCGATGGGGGAGCAGTTCTTC. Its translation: CASSKGPMGEQFF.

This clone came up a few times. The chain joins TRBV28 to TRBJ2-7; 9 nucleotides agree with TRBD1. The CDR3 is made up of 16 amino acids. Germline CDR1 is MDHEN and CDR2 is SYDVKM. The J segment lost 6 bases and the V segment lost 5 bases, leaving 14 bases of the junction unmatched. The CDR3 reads CASSGTGTGPLSEQYF. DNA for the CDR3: TGTGCCAGCAGTGGAACCGGGACAGGGCCCTTGAGCGAGCAGTACTTC.

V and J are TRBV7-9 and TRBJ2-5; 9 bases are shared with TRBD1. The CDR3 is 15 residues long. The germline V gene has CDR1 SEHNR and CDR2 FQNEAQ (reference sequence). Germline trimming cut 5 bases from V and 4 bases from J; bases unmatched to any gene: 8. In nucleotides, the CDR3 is TGTGCCAGCAGCCCTAGGGGACAGGGTGGAGAGACCCAGTACTTC. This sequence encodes CASSPRGQGGETQYF.

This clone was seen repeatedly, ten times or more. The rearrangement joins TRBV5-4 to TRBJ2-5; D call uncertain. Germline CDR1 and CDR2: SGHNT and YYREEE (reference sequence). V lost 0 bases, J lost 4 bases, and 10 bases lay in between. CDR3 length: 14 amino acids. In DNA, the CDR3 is TGTGCCAGCAGCTTGGGGCGGAGAGGAGAGACCCAGTACTTC. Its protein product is CASSLGRRGETQYF.

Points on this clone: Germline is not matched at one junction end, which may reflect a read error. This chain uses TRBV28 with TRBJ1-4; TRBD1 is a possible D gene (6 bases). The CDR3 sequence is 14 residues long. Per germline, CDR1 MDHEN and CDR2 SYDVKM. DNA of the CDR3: TGTGCCAGCAGGCCACGGACAGAACTTGAAAGACTGTTTTTT. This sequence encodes CASRPRTELERLFF.

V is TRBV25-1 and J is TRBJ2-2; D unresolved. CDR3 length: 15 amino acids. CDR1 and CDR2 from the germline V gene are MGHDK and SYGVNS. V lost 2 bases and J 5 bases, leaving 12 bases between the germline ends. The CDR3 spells CASSEISRATGELFF. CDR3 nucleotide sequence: TGTGCCAGCAGTGAAATCAGTAGAGCTACCGGGGAGCTGTTTTTT.

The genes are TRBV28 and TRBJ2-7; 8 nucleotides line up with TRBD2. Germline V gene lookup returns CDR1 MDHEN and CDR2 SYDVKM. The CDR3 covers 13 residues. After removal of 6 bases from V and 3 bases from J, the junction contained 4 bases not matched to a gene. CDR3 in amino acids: CASRGGRYYEQYF. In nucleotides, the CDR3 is TGTGCCAGCAGGGGCGGGAGGTACTACGAGCAGTACTTC.

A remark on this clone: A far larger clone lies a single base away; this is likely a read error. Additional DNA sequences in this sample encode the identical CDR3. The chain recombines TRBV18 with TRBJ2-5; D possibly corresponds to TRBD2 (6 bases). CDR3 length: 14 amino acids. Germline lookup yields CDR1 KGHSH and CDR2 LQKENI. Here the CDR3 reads CASSDSVGGETQYF. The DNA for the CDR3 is TGTGCCAGCTCTGACAGCGTGGGGGGAGAGACTCAGTACTTC.

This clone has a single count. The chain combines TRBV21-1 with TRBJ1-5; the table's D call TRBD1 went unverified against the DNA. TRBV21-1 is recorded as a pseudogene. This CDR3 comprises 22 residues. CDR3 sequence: CASSKIYSLRPPRPYSNQPQHF. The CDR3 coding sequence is TGTGCCAGCAGCAAAATCTACAGCTTGAGACCCCCGCGACCCTATAGCAATCAGCCCCAGCATTTT.

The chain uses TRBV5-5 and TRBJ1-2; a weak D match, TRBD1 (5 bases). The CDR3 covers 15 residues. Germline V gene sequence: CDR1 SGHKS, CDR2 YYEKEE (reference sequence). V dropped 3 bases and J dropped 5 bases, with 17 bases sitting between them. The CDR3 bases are TGTGCCAGCAGCTCACGGACCGGGACCGAGTATGGCTACACCTTC. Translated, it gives CASSSRTGTEYGYTF. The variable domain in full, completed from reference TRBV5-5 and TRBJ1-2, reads DAGVTQSPTHLIKTRGQQVTLRCSPISGHKSVSWYQQVLGQGPQFIFQYYEKEERGRGNFPDRFSARQFPNYSSELNVNALLLGDSALYLCASSSRTGTEYGYTFGSGTRLTVV.

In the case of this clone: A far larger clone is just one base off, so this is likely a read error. DNA of the CDR3: TGTGCCAGCAGCTTAGCGGTGGGAACAGGGGGACTGGGGTCCTACGAGCAGTACTTC. This gives the protein CASSLAVGTGGLGSYEQYF. J is TRBJ2-7 and V is TRBV7-9; 8 nucleotides line up with TRBD1. J lost 1 base, V lost 0 bases, and 14 bases had no gene match. The CDR3 length is 19 residues. The germline CDR1 and CDR2 sequences are SEHNR and FQNEAQ (reference sequence). Drawing the rest from reference TRBV7-9 and TRBJ2-7, the complete variable domain is DTGVSQNPRHKITKRGQNVTFRCDPISEHNRLYWYRQTLGQGPEFLTYFQNEAQLEKSRLLSDRFSAERPKGSFSTLEIQRTEQGDSAMYLCASSLAVGTGGLGSYEQYFGPGTRLTVT.